The rows below give T cell receptor beta chains drawn from one sample of a study of long-term antiretroviral therapy in people with HIV. This table comes from immunoSEQ multiplex PCR, and its TCRdb copy is limited to in-frame clones, with some not included. The table lists tens of thousands of clones, roughly 80% of them singletons, with about 10% in the top ten. The sequenced sample was unsorted PBMCs, obtained 0.8 years before starting antiretroviral therapy. Receptors originate from a man younger than 30 with HIV. The CDR3 runs from the conserved cysteine through the conserved F or W. The order of the fields is clone size, D gene, V gene, J gene, CDR3 DNA, CDR3 protein. D genes are given only for firm matches. A row's size may be missing; if present it is once, few, many or a size class.

abundance: .; d_gene: TRBD1; v_gene: TRBV10-3; j_gene: TRBJ1-1; CDR3nt: TGTGCCATCAGTGGAAACAGGGGGCCCACTGAAGCTTTCTTT; CDR3aa: CAISGNRGPTEAFF
abundance: .; d_gene: .; v_gene: TRBV11-2; j_gene: TRBJ1-2; CDR3nt: TGTGCCAGCAGCTTGGACACATCCCTTAGAGGCTACACCTTC; CDR3aa: CASSLDTSLRGYTF
abundance: .; d_gene: TRBD1; v_gene: TRBV2; j_gene: TRBJ2-2; CDR3nt: TGTGCCAGCAGCGAGACAGGGCCCAACACCGGGGAGCTGTTTTTT; CDR3aa: CASSETGPNTGELFF
abundance: .; d_gene: .; v_gene: TRBV4-1; j_gene: TRBJ1-2; CDR3nt: TGCGCCAGCAGCCAGGAGCAAAAGAGCTACACCTTC; CDR3aa: CASSQEQKSYTF
abundance: .; d_gene: .; v_gene: TRBV13; j_gene: TRBJ2-5; CDR3nt: TGTGCCAGCAGCTCCTCGGGCGGGGACTTTCAAGAGACCCAGTACTTC; CDR3aa: CASSSSGGDFQETQYF
abundance: .; d_gene: .; v_gene: TRBV30; j_gene: TRBJ1-3; CDR3nt: TGTGCCTGGAGTGATGGGTACACCATATATTTT; CDR3aa: CAWSDGYTIYF
abundance: .; d_gene: TRBD1; v_gene: TRBV5-4; j_gene: TRBJ2-7; CDR3nt: TGTGCCAGCAGCTGGGCAGGGGGAAAATACGAGCAGTACTTC; CDR3aa: CASSWAGGKYEQYF
abundance: .; d_gene: TRBD1; v_gene: TRBV5-6; j_gene: TRBJ2-1; CDR3nt: TGTGCCAGCAGCTTGGTCCCCGGGACAGGGTTTTTCTTC; CDR3aa: CASSLVPGTGFFF
abundance: once; d_gene: .; v_gene: TRBV7-8; j_gene: TRBJ2-7; CDR3nt: TGTGCCAGCAGCTCCACCATCCCACAGGTCGCCGGCGAGCAGTACTTC; CDR3aa: CASSSTIPQVAGEQYF
abundance: .; d_gene: TRBD1; v_gene: TRBV5-1; j_gene: TRBJ2-7; CDR3nt: TGCGCCACGTCGACAGGGCTCGACGAGCAGTACTTC; CDR3aa: CATSTGLDEQYF
abundance: .; d_gene: TRBD1; v_gene: TRBV27; j_gene: TRBJ2-7; CDR3nt: TGTGCCAGCTCCTGGACAGGGGAGGACGAGCAGTACTTC; CDR3aa: CASSWTGEDEQYF
abundance: .; d_gene: .; v_gene: TRBV28; j_gene: TRBJ2-1; CDR3nt: TGTGCCAGCAGCCAAGTTCAGAGGCAGTTCTTC; CDR3aa: CASSQVQRQFF
abundance: .; d_gene: .; v_gene: TRBV1; j_gene: TRBJ2-7; CDR3nt: TGCACCAGCAGCCTAGGGGACGGCGAGCAGTACTTC; CDR3aa: CTSSLGDGEQYF
abundance: .; d_gene: TRBD1; v_gene: TRBV5-4; j_gene: TRBJ2-3; CDR3nt: TGTGCCAGCACGACAGGGAGTGGCACAGATACGCAGTATTTT; CDR3aa: CASTTGSGTDTQYF
abundance: .; d_gene: .; v_gene: TRBV6-5; j_gene: TRBJ2-7; CDR3nt: TGTGCCAGCAGGCTAGACAGGATAGCCTCCTACGAGCAGTACTTC; CDR3aa: CASRLDRIASYEQYF
abundance: .; d_gene: .; v_gene: TRBV29-1; j_gene: TRBJ2-1; CDR3nt: TGCAGCGTCCCCCTTTATTACAATGAGCAGTTCTTC; CDR3aa: CSVPLYYNEQFF
abundance: few; d_gene: TRBD1; v_gene: TRBV27; j_gene: TRBJ1-1; CDR3nt: TGTGCCAGCAGTCAAGCGGGCAGGGGGATGACTGAAGCTTTCTTT; CDR3aa: CASSQAGRGMTEAFF
abundance: .; d_gene: .; v_gene: TRBV29-1; j_gene: TRBJ2-3; CDR3nt: TGCAGCGTTGTGGGGGTGGTGTCGCAAAACACAGATACGCAGTATTTT; CDR3aa: CSVVGVVSQNTDTQYF
abundance: .; d_gene: TRBD1; v_gene: TRBV7-9; j_gene: TRBJ2-1; CDR3nt: TGTGCCAGCAGCTTAGTGGATAGGGACAGGGGGCATGAGCAGTTCTTC; CDR3aa: CASSLVDRDRGHEQFF
abundance: .; d_gene: .; v_gene: TRBV29-1; j_gene: TRBJ2-2; CDR3nt: TGCAGCGCCGGGACTTTGAACACCGGGGAGCTGTTTTTT; CDR3aa: CSAGTLNTGELFF
abundance: .; d_gene: .; v_gene: TRBV29-1; j_gene: TRBJ2-5; CDR3nt: TGCAGCGTCTGCATTTACGGGGAGACCCAGTACTTC; CDR3aa: CSVCIYGETQYF
abundance: .; d_gene: .; v_gene: TRBV5-4; j_gene: TRBJ2-7; CDR3nt: TGTGCCAGCAGCTTGGTTGGCGGCTTCTACGAGCAGTACTTC; CDR3aa: CASSLVGGFYEQYF
abundance: .; d_gene: TRBD2; v_gene: TRBV4-2; j_gene: TRBJ2-1; CDR3nt: TGTGCCAGCAGCCCCACGGGAAGCAGCGGGGCAGGAAATGAGCAGTTCTTC; CDR3aa: CASSPTGSSGAGNEQFF
abundance: once; d_gene: .; v_gene: TRBV27; j_gene: TRBJ1-1; CDR3nt: TGTGCCAGCAGTCCTCCAGGACGGTTGAACACTGAAGCTTTCTTT; CDR3aa: CASSPPGRLNTEAFF
abundance: .; d_gene: .; v_gene: TRBV6-5; j_gene: TRBJ1-1; CDR3nt: TGTGCCAGCAGTTACTCGGGGGGCGCGACTGAAGCTTTCTTT; CDR3aa: CASSYSGGATEAFF
abundance: .; d_gene: TRBD1; v_gene: TRBV7-9; j_gene: TRBJ1-5; CDR3nt: TGTGCCAGCAGCCCGAGACAGGGGAATCAGCCCCAGCATTTT; CDR3aa: CASSPRQGNQPQHF
abundance: .; d_gene: .; v_gene: TRBV2; j_gene: TRBJ1-1; CDR3nt: TGTGCCAGCAGGGAACAGGCGATGAACACTGAAGCTTTCTTT; CDR3aa: CASREQAMNTEAFF
abundance: .; d_gene: .; v_gene: TRBV2; j_gene: TRBJ2-1; CDR3nt: TGTGCCAGCAATATCGTGGCAACCAATGAGCAGTTCTTC; CDR3aa: CASNIVATNEQFF
abundance: .; d_gene: .; v_gene: TRBV5-1; j_gene: TRBJ1-1; CDR3nt: TGCGCCAGCAGCTTCGGACAACAGAACACTGAAGCTTTCTTT; CDR3aa: CASSFGQQNTEAFF
abundance: once; d_gene: TRBD1; v_gene: TRBV27; j_gene: TRBJ1-2; CDR3nt: TGTGCCAGCAGTTTCCAATATTCAGGGGGCTGGGGCTACACCTTC; CDR3aa: CASSFQYSGGWGYTF
abundance: .; d_gene: .; v_gene: TRBV7-8; j_gene: TRBJ1-5; CDR3nt: TGTGCCAGCAGCTTAGGGGTCCAGCAAGGTCAGCCCCAGCATTTT; CDR3aa: CASSLGVQQGQPQHF
abundance: .; d_gene: .; v_gene: TRBV19; j_gene: TRBJ2-7; CDR3nt: TGTGCCAGTAGTCCAAGACAGGTTCCTACCTACGAGCAGTACTTC; CDR3aa: CASSPRQVPTYEQYF
abundance: .; d_gene: TRBD1; v_gene: TRBV7-9; j_gene: TRBJ1-2; CDR3nt: TGTGCCAGCAGTTCCGGACAGGCAGCAGCGGCTAACTATGGCTACACCTTC; CDR3aa: CASSSGQAAAANYGYTF
abundance: .; d_gene: TRBD2; v_gene: TRBV28; j_gene: TRBJ2-3; CDR3nt: TGTGCCAGCAGTCCCCTAGCGGGAGATGTATCAGATACGCAGTATTTT; CDR3aa: CASSPLAGDVSDTQYF
abundance: .; d_gene: TRBD1; v_gene: TRBV13; j_gene: TRBJ1-2; CDR3nt: TGTGCCAGCAGCTCCACGACAGGGGGAGGCTACACCTTC; CDR3aa: CASSSTTGGGYTF
abundance: .; d_gene: .; v_gene: TRBV7-9; j_gene: TRBJ2-1; CDR3nt: TGTGCCAGCAGCTTAGGGGGGTCGCGCAGCTCCTACAATGAGCAGTTCTTC; CDR3aa: CASSLGGSRSSYNEQFF
abundance: .; d_gene: .; v_gene: TRBV29-1; j_gene: TRBJ1-2; CDR3nt: TGCAGCGTTGAAGGGGGTGAAAAGTCGGAGGTCTATGGCTACACCTTC; CDR3aa: CSVEGGEKSEVYGYTF
abundance: .; d_gene: .; v_gene: TRBV28; j_gene: TRBJ2-2; CDR3nt: TGTGCCAGCAGTCCCCCGCGCAGGGGCATCACCGGGGAGCTGTTTTTT; CDR3aa: CASSPPRRGITGELFF
abundance: .; d_gene: TRBD2; v_gene: TRBV10-1; j_gene: TRBJ2-2; CDR3nt: TGCGCCAGCAGTGAGGTGACTAGCGGGGTTAGCACCGGGGAGCTGTTTTTT; CDR3aa: CASSEVTSGVSTGELFF
abundance: .; d_gene: TRBD1; v_gene: TRBV7-7; j_gene: TRBJ2-1; CDR3nt: TGTGCTAGCAGCTTCGGGACAGGAAATGAGCAGTTCTTC; CDR3aa: CASSFGTGNEQFF
abundance: .; d_gene: .; v_gene: TRBV4-1; j_gene: TRBJ1-2; CDR3nt: TGCGCCAGCAGCCAAGACGGAAGGGCTGACTACACCTTC; CDR3aa: CASSQDGRADYTF
abundance: few; d_gene: .; v_gene: TRBV11-2; j_gene: TRBJ1-5; CDR3nt: TGTGCCAGCAATACCTGGACATTCAATCAGCCCCAGCATTTT; CDR3aa: CASNTWTFNQPQHF
abundance: .; d_gene: TRBD1; v_gene: TRBV18; j_gene: TRBJ2-7; CDR3nt: TGTGCCAGCTCACCCACCCCGGGACAGGACCCCTACGAGCAGTACTTC; CDR3aa: CASSPTPGQDPYEQYF
abundance: .; d_gene: .; v_gene: TRBV11-2; j_gene: TRBJ1-1; CDR3nt: TGTGCCAGCAGCGGATGGAGGGCTGAAGCTTTCTTT; CDR3aa: CASSGWRAEAFF
abundance: .; d_gene: .; v_gene: TRBV4-3; j_gene: TRBJ1-1; CDR3nt: TGCGCCAGCAGCCAAGAGGGCCAAAACACTGAAGCTTTCTTT; CDR3aa: CASSQEGQNTEAFF
abundance: .; d_gene: .; v_gene: TRBV9; j_gene: TRBJ2-7; CDR3nt: TGTGCCAGCAGCGTAGGCGGGGAGCCCTACGAGCAGTACTTC; CDR3aa: CASSVGGEPYEQYF
abundance: .; d_gene: .; v_gene: TRBV5-1; j_gene: TRBJ2-1; CDR3nt: TGCGCCAGCAGCCCGGTGGGCTACAATGAGCAGTTCTTC; CDR3aa: CASSPVGYNEQFF